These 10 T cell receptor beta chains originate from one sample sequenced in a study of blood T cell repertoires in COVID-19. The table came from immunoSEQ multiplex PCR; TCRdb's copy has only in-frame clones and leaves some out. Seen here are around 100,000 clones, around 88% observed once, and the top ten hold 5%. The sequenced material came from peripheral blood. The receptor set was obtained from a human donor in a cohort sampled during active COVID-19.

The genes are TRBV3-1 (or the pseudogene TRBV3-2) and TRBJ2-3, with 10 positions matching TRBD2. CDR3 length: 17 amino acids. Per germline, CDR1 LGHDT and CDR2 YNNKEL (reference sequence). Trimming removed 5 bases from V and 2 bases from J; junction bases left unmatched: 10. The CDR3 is CASSGRTSGPITDTQYF. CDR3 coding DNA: TGTGCCAGCAGCGGCCGGACTAGCGGACCAATCACAGATACGCAGTATTTT.

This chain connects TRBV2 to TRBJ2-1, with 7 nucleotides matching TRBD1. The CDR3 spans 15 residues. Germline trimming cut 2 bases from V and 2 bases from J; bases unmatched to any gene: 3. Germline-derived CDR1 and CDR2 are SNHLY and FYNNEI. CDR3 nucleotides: TGTGCCAGCAGTGAACAGGACAGGACCTACAATGAGCAGTTCTTC. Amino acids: CASSEQDRTYNEQFF. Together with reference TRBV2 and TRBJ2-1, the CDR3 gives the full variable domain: EPEVTQTPSHQVTQMGQEVILRCVPISNHLYFYWYRQILGQKVEFLVSFYNNEISEKSEIFDDQFSVERPDGSNFTLKIRSTKLEDSAMYFCASSEQDRTYNEQFFGPGTRLTVL.

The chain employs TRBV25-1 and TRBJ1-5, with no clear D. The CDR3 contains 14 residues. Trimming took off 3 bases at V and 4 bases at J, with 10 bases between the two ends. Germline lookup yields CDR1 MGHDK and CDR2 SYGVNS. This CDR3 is CASSDGFSNQPQHF. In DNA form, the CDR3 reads TGTGCCAGCAGTGACGGGTTTTCAAATCAGCCCCAGCATTTT.

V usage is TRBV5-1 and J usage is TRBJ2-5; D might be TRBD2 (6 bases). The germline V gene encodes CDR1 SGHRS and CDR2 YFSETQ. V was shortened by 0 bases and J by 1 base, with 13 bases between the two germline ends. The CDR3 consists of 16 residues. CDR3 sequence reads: CASSLVSGTLQETQYF. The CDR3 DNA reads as TGCGCCAGCAGCTTGGTTTCAGGGACTCTCCAAGAGACCCAGTACTTC.

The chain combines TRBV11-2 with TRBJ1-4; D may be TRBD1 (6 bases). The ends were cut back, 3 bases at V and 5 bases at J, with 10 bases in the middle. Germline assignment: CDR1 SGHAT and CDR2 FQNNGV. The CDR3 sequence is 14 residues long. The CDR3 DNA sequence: TGTGCCAGCAGCTTTGGCAGGGGAAATGAAAAACTGTTTTTT. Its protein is CASSFGRGNEKLFF.

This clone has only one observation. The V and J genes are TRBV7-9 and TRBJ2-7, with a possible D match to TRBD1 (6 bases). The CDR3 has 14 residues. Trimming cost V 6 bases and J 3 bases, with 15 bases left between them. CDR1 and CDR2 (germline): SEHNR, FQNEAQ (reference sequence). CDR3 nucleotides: TGTGCCAGCAGTCACCCAGGGGTGTTCTACGAGCAGTACTTC. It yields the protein CASSHPGVFYEQYF.

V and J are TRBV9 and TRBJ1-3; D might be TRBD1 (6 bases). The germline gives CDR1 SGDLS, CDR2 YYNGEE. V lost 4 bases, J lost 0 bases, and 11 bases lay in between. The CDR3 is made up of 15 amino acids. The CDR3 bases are TGTGCCAGCAGCCCAGACAGGTCCTCTGGAAACACCATATATTTT. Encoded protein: CASSPDRSSGNTIYF.

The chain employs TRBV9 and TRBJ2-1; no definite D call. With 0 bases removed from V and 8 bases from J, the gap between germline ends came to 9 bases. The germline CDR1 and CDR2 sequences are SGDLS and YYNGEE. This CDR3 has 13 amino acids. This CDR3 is CASSVEFRDEQFF. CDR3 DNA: TGTGCCAGCAGCGTAGAATTCCGCGATGAGCAGTTCTTC.

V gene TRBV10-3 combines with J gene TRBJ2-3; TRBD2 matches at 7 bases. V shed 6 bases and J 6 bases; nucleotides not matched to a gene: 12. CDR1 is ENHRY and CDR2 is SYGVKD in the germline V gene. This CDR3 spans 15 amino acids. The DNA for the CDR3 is TGTGCCATCAGGAGCGGGACTCAGGCGGGGGATACGCAGTATTTT. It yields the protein CAIRSGTQAGDTQYF.

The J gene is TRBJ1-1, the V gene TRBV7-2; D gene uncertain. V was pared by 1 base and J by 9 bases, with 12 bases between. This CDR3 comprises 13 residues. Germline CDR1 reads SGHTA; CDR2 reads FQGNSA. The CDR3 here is CASSLVVLKQAFF. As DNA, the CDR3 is TGTGCCAGCAGCTTAGTGGTCCTAAAACAAGCTTTCTTT.